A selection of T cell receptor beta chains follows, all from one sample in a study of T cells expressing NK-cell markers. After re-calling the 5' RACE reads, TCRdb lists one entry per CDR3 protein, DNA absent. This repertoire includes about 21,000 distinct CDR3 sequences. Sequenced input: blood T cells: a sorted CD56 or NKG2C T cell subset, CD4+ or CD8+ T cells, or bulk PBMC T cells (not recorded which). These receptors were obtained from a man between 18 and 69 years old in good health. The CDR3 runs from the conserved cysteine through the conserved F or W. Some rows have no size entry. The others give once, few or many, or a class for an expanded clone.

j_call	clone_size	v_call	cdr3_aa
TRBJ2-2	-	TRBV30	CAWTWANTGELFF
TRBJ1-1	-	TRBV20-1	CSAPSEGALNTEAFF
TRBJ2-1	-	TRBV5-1	CASSLGTSGGANEQFF
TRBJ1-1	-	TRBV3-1	CASSQDASGRTEAFF
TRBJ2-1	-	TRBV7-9	CASSLGPAGTYNEQFF
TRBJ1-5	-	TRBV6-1	CASSPGTVIYSNQPQHF
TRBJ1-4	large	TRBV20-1	CSASGQGARKLFF
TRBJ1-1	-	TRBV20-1	CSARDLAGVTMNTEAFF
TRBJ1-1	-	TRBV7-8	CASSSKSYTEAFF
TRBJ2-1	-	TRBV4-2	CASSQEGNHEQFF
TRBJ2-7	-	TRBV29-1	CSVEDRLAGSYEQYF
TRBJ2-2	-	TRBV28	CASSSPTEWAGTGELFF
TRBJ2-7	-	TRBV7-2	CASSLVPSGGHEQYF
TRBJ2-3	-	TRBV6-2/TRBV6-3	CASSYSDGTSGRLDTQYF
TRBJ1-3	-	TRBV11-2	CASSLIGRGQGRGNTIYF
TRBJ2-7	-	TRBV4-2	CASSQGDAYSGEQYF